This TCR beta chain was identified during a study of identical twins. TCRdb itself ran the 5' RACE reads through MiXCR, one entry per CDR3 protein. The table lists about 250,000 distinct CDR3 sequences, about 8% of them singletons. The CDR3 spans 14 residues. Germline lookup yields CDR1 MDHEN and CDR2 SYDVKM. V was shortened by 5 bases and J by 5 bases, with 16 bases between the two germline ends. In its sample, this clonotype was seen a few times. The same sample was also used in a study of yellow fever vaccine responses in identical twins.

The rearrangement joins TRBV28 to TRBJ2-7, with D possibly matching TRBD2 (7 bases). The clonotype originates from a woman younger than 35 in good health. The sequencing sample was made of CD8+ T cells sorted from blood. CDR3 nucleotide sequence: TGTGCCAGCAGTGCTAGGGGGGGCTCGGACGAGCAGTACTTC. Residues: CASSARGGSDEQYF.